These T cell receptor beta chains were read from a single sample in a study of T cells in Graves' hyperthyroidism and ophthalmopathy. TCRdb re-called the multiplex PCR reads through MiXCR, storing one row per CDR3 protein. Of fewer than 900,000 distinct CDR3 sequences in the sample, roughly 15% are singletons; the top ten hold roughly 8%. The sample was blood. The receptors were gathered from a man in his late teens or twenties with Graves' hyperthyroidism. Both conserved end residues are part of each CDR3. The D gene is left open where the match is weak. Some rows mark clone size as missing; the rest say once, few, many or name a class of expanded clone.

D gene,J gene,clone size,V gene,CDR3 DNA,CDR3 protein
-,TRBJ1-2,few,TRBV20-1,TGCAGTGCTAGTAATTGGCAGACTAACTATGGCTACACCTTC,CSASNWQTNYGYTF
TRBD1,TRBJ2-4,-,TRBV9,TGTGCCAGCAGCCCCCTACCGGGACAGGGGACTGGACCAAACATTCAGTACTTC,CASSPLPGQGTGPNIQYF
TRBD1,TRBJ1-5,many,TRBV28,TGTGCCAGCAGTTTTAGACAGGGATATAGCAATCAGCCCCAGCATTTT,CASSFRQGYSNQPQHF
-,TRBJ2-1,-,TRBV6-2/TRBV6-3,TGTGCCAGCAGTTACCGGCGGAATGAGCAGTTCTTC,CASSYRRNEQFF
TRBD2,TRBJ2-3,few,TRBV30,TGTGCCTGGAGTGTCGGTGGGGCGGGAGGGCCGGCTGATACGCAGTATTTT,CAWSVGGAGGPADTQYF
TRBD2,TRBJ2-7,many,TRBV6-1,TGTGCCAGCAGTGGTTTTAGCGGGAACTCTTACGAGCAGTACTTC,CASSGFSGNSYEQYF
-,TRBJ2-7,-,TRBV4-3,TGCGCCAGCAGCCAAGAATGGACCGACTCCGAGCAGTACTTC,CASSQEWTDSEQYF
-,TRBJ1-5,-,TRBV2,TGTGCCAGCAGAGACCGGACGGGGTATAGCAATCAGCCCCAGCATTTT,CASRDRTGYSNQPQHF
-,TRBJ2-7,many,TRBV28,TGTGCCAGCGTGGAGGGCGGGAAGACCTACGAGCAGTACTTC,CASVEGGKTYEQYF
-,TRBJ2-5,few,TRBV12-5,TGTGCTAGTGGAGTGGGCCGTTTCGAAGAGACCCAGTACTTC,CASGVGRFEETQYF
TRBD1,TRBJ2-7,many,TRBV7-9,TGTGCCAGCAGCTACCCCCGGACAGGGGCCTCCTACGAGCAGTACTTC,CASSYPRTGASYEQYF
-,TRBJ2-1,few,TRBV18,TGTGCCAGCTCCGACGGCCCCTCCTACAATGAGCAGTTCTTC,CASSDGPSYNEQFF
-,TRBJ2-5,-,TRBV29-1,TGCAGCGTCGAGATAGGTGGGGAGTACTTC,CSVEIGGEYF
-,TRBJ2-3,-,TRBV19,TGTGCCAGTGGAGCTATGGAGGGTCCAGATACGCAGTATTTT,CASGAMEGPDTQYF
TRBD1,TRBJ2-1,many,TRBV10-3,TGTGCCATCAGTGACACAAGGGACAGGGACTCCTACAATGAGCAGTTCTTC,CAISDTRDRDSYNEQFF
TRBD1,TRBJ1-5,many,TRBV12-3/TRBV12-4,TGTGCCAGCAGTCCAGACAGGGGCAATCAGCCCCAGCATTTT,CASSPDRGNQPQHF
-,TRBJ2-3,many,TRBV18,TGTGCCAGCTCACTATATGAGAAGGATACGCAGTATTTT,CASSLYEKDTQYF
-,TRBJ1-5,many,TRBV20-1,TGCAGTGCTAGGGCGGACATCAATCAGCCCCAGCATTTT,CSARADINQPQHF
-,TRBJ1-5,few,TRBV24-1,TGTGCCACCAGTGACTCGGGACGGGGGGGCAATCAGCCCCAGCATTTT,CATSDSGRGGNQPQHF
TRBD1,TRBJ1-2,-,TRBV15,TGTGCCACCAGCAGAGATCGGGCCGGGACAGGGGGCGATGGCTACACCTTC,CATSRDRAGTGGDGYTF
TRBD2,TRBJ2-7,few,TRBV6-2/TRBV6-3,TGTGCCAGCAGTTACCCCGGGACTAGCGGGAGGGCCCAGGACGAGCAGTACTTC,CASSYPGTSGRAQDEQYF
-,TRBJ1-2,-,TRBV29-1,TGCAGCGTTGAAGGGCCAGGAACAGGCTATGGCTACACCTTC,CSVEGPGTGYGYTF
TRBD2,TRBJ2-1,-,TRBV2,TGTGCCAGCAGTGCAGCGGGAGCCTATGAGCAGTTCTTC,CASSAAGAYEQFF
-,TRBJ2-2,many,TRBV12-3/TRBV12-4,TGTGCCAGCAGTTTAGCTACTGCGAACACCGGGGAGCTGTTTTTT,CASSLATANTGELFF
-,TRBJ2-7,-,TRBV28,TGTGCCTGCACTAACGAACACTCTTACGAGCAGTACTTC,CACTNEHSYEQYF
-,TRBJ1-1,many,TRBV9,TGTGCCAGCAGCGTAGAGAGGGGCACTGAAGCTTTCTTT,CASSVERGTEAFF
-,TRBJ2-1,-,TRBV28,TGTGCCAGCAGTGCTGAGAGGCATGAGCAGTTCTTC,CASSAERHEQFF
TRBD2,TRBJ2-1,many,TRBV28,TGTGCCAGCAGTCCCCGAGGCGGGAGTGGGATGCATGAGCAGTTCTTC,CASSPRGGSGMHEQFF
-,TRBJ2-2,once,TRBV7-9,TGTGCCACCCCAGATCGTGGGCCTGGCACCGGGGAGCTGTTTTTT,CATPDRGPGTGELFF
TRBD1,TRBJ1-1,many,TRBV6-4,TGTGCCAGCAGAGGGGGCGGCGGTGAAGCTTTCTTT,CASRGGGGEAFF
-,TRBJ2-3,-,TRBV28,TGTGCCAGCAGTTACCCGGGACCGTATACGCAGTATTTT,CASSYPGPYTQYF
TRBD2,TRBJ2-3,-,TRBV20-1,TGCAGTGCTAGAGGTCCGACTAGCGGGAGTCCAGATACGCAGTATTTT,CSARGPTSGSPDTQYF
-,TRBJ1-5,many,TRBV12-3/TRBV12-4,TGTGCCAGCAGTTTGTGGGGTAACGGTCAGCCCCAGCATTTT,CASSLWGNGQPQHF
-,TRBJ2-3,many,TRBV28,TGTGCCAGCAGTTTCGGGTGGGACGACCCCCATACGCAGTATTTT,CASSFGWDDPHTQYF
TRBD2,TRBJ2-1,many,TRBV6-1,TGTGCCTATCGCCCCCAGACTAGCGGAGCCTACAATGAGCAGTTCTTC,CAYRPQTSGAYNEQFF
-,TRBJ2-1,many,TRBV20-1,TGCAGTGCTAGTCCTCCAGGGTCCAATGAGCAGTTCTTC,CSASPPGSNEQFF